This T cell receptor (beta chain) was recovered during a study of T cells in Graves' hyperthyroidism and ophthalmopathy. Researchers amplified the TCR beta CDR3 regions from RNA transcripts. The study used the HTBI primer set for a first-round RT-PCR of the TCR CDR3. MiXCR, run by TCRdb on the multiplex PCR reads, gives a single entry per CDR3 protein. The sample yields roughly 100,000 distinct CDR3 sequences, 35% to 50% seen once. Patients aged 18 to 65 with hyperthyroidism were newly diagnosed, with duration under 2 months. Pregnant or lactating patients were excluded, as were those with uncontrolled infection or other autoimmune disease. Clinical symptoms, serum thyroxine, TRAb, thyroid ultrasound and orbital computed tomography established diagnosis. This clonotype was seen ten or more times. The sample taken for sequencing was peripheral blood or thyroid tissue (not recorded which). The receptor was derived from a young woman with Graves' hyperthyroidism.

The CDR3 protein is CASSPNDRGIVLTEAFF. The DNA of the CDR3 is TGTGCCAGCAGCCCGAACGACAGGGGGATTGTCCTTACTGAAGCTTTCTTT. The chain uses TRBV7-2 and TRBJ1-1; 9 bases match TRBD1. Germline trimming cut 5 bases from V and 5 bases from J; bases unmatched to any gene: 15. The CDR3 totals 17 residues. The germline gives CDR1 SGHTA, CDR2 FQGNSA.